These T cell receptor beta chains were read from a single sample in a study of T cell responses to AZD1222 COVID-19 vaccine. Some clones are missing from TCRdb's copy, which holds only in-frame ones; the method was immunoSEQ multiplex PCR. The profile shows some 89,000 clones, roughly nine tenths of them singletons. The material was peripheral blood, obtained on day 0 of AZD1222 vaccination. Source of these receptors: an adult in good health. CDR3s include the opening cysteine and the closing phenylalanine or tryptophan. D genes are given only for firm matches. Clone size, where shown, is once, few, many, or a class for clones that have expanded.

- TRBJ2-7 TRBV6-5 - TGTGCCAGCAGTTACGAAATGGGGGTACCCTACGAGCAGTACTTC CASSYEMGVPYEQYF
- TRBJ2-3 TRBV9 - TGTGCCAGCAGCGGGGATGTCCCAGATACGCAGTATTTT CASSGDVPDTQYF
- TRBJ1-6 TRBV30 - TGTGCCTGGAGCAGGGCTCCTAATTCACCCCTCCACTTT CAWSRAPNSPLHF
- TRBJ2-2 TRBV12-5 once TGTGCTAGTGGCCCTAACACCGGGGAGCTGTTTTTT CASGPNTGELFF
- TRBJ1-5 TRBV29-1 - TGCAGCGCGCAGCCTGGTGGTAATCAGCCCCAGCATTTT CSAQPGGNQPQHF
- TRBJ2-1 TRBV30 - TGTGCCGGGTCCGATAGGGTTTTAGGCAATGAGCAGTTCTTC CAGSDRVLGNEQFF
- TRBJ1-1 TRBV5-1 once TGCGCCAGCAGCTCGGCTCGGGGTGGCACTGAAGCTTTCTTT CASSSARGGTEAFF
TRBD1 TRBJ2-7 TRBV18 - TGTGCCAGCTCACCACGTTACAGGGGGCGGAGCGAGCAGTACTTC CASSPRYRGRSEQYF
- TRBJ1-3 TRBV7-2 - TGTGCCAGCAGCTTAGTTGGGGTGGGAAACACCATATATTTT CASSLVGVGNTIYF
TRBD1 TRBJ1-4 TRBV18 few TGTGCCAGCTCACCAGTGAACAGGGGTGGAGAAAAACTGTTTTTT CASSPVNRGGEKLFF
- TRBJ1-2 TRBV5-1 - TGCGCCAGCACCTCGAGGATGGGGGAAGGGAACTATGGCTACACCTTC CASTSRMGEGNYGYTF
- TRBJ1-3 TRBV19 once TGTGCCAGTAGGGTCAGCTCTGGAAACACCATATATTTT CASRVSSGNTIYF
- TRBJ1-6 TRBV11-2 - TGTGCCAGCAGCTTAGTTAGGGTCCAGGGAAGCTCCTATAATTCACCCCTCCACTTT CASSLVRVQGSSYNSPLHF
- TRBJ1-2 TRBV6-5 - TGTGCCAGCAGTTACTCGAGTTTGACATGGTATGGCTACACCTTC CASSYSSLTWYGYTF
- TRBJ1-3 TRBV7-9 - TGTGCCAGCCATACCAAGGGAGACTCTGGAAACACCATATATTTT CASHTKGDSGNTIYF
TRBD2 TRBJ2-3 TRBV5-1 - TGCGCCAGCAGCCCCGGGGGGGCGGTCGCAGATACGCAGTATTTT CASSPGGAVADTQYF
TRBD1 TRBJ1-1 TRBV12-3/TRBV12-4 - TGTGCCAGCGGACAGGGGAACACTGAAGCTTTCTTT CASGQGNTEAFF
- TRBJ1-2 TRBV5-6 - TGTGCCAGCAGCTTGGACAGGGCTGGCTACACCTTC CASSLDRAGYTF
- TRBJ1-6 TRBV5-6 - TGTGCCAGCAGCTTGGGGGGCACATTCTCCTATAATTCACCCCTCCACTTT CASSLGGTFSYNSPLHF
TRBD1 TRBJ2-5 TRBV11-3 once TGTGCCAGCAGTACGACAGGGGGAGAGACCCAGTACTTC CASSTTGGETQYF
TRBD1 TRBJ2-1 TRBV6-5 - TGTGCCAGCAGTTCGGACAGGGGAAGGTACAATGAGCAGTTCTTC CASSSDRGRYNEQFF
- TRBJ1-4 TRBV5-4 - TGTGCCAGCAGCTTGGGGGGACGGGGAGGACCTAATGAAAAACTGTTTTTT CASSLGGRGGPNEKLFF
- TRBJ1-6 TRBV27 few TGTGCCAGCCGGTCGCTCTCCTATAATTCACCCCTCCACTTT CASRSLSYNSPLHF
- TRBJ1-1 TRBV5-1 once TGCGCCAGCAGCTTCCAGTCGGGGGGAACTGAAGCTTTCTTT CASSFQSGGTEAFF
- TRBJ2-4 TRBV19 once TGTGCCAGTAGCGGAGGGGATCCCAAAAACATTCAGTACTTC CASSGGDPKNIQYF
TRBD1 TRBJ1-1 TRBV27 - TGTGCCAGCAGTCCCCGGACAGGGGATAAGCAGGAAGCTTTCTTT CASSPRTGDKQEAFF
- TRBJ2-3 TRBV1 once TGCACCAGCAGCCTACCTCGGGGTAGCGGGAGGGGTGCCCAGACAGATACGCAGTATTTT CTSSLPRGSGRGAQTDTQYF
TRBD1 TRBJ1-2 TRBV27 - TGTGCCAGCAGTTCCACCGGGACAGGGAACTATGGCTACACCTTC CASSSTGTGNYGYTF
- TRBJ1-1 TRBV2 - TGTGCCAGCATGGGGCAGATGAACACTGAAGCTTTCTTT CASMGQMNTEAFF
TRBD1 TRBJ1-6 TRBV6-5 - TGTGCCAGCAACCGACAGGGTTATTATAATTCACCCCTCCACTTT CASNRQGYYNSPLHF
- TRBJ1-1 TRBV19 - TGTGCCAGTAGTATAACGGCCCGCGCGGCTTTCTTT CASSITARAAFF
- TRBJ1-2 TRBV3-1/TRBV3-2 - TGTGCCAGCAGCCCCCGACAGGTTTTAAATGGCTACACCTTC CASSPRQVLNGYTF
TRBD1 TRBJ2-7 TRBV27 - TGTGCCAGCAAAGGCGAGGACAGGGTGTCCGAGCAGTACTTC CASKGEDRVSEQYF